This TCR beta chain emerged from a study of cytomegalovirus exposure and HLA in healthy donors. The protocol was immunoSEQ multiplex PCR, while the TCRdb copy is restricted to in-frame clones and leaves out a portion. This sample has 71,000 or so clones; approximately 94% occur once, and the top ten carry over 0.8%. This CDR3 comprises 14 residues. CDR1 and CDR2 from the germline V gene are WSHSY and SAAADI. The trim removed 6 bases at V and 6 bases at J, leaving 7 bases unmatched. This TCR came from a woman aged 18-29 years in good health and CMV-seronegative. The material sequenced was PBMCs. The chain links TRBV10-2 to TRBJ1-1; 10 positions agree with TRBD1. The CDR3 DNA reads as TGCGCCAGCAGAGGGACAGGGGCGTTGTCTGAAGCTTTCTTT. As protein: CASRGTGALSEAFF.